Following are 20 T cell receptor beta chains from one sample sequenced in a study of cytomegalovirus exposure and HLA in healthy donors. The PCR made use of 60 Vbeta and 13 Jbeta primers. Here immunoSEQ multiplex PCR was the method, and the copy in TCRdb shows in-frame clones only, minus some. In the table there are approximately 150,000 clones, 82% of which are singletons. Sequenced: PBMCs. Receptors were obtained from a male donor in good health and CMV-seronegative.

V usage is TRBV2 and J usage is TRBJ2-1, with 9 bases that match TRBD2. J lost 3 bases, V lost 5 bases, and 8 bases had no gene match. CDR1 and CDR2 (germline): SNHLY, FYNNEI. The length of the CDR3 is 16 residues. CDR3 sequence (DNA): TGTGCCAGCAGTCCCGGGACTAGCTTTCTCTACAATGAGCAGTTCTTC. The encoded protein is CASSPGTSFLYNEQFF.

Only one count was recorded for this clone. This chain uses TRBV4-3 with TRBJ2-5, with D tentatively TRBD2 (6 bases). This CDR3 is 15 amino acids long. V was shortened by 4 bases and J by 2 bases, with 14 bases between the two germline ends. Germline V gives CDR1 LGHNA, CDR2 YSLEER. The chain's CDR3 is CASSPGELGQETQYF. CDR3 DNA: TGCGCCAGCAGCCCGGGGGAGCTAGGGCAAGAGACCCAGTACTTC.

The chain has TRBV11-2 and TRBJ2-5; D perhaps matches TRBD1 (5 bases). The CDR3 totals 13 residues. CDR1 SGHAT and CDR2 FQNNGV come from the germline V gene. Trimming took off 0 bases at V and 5 bases at J, with 7 bases between the two ends. The CDR3 region has the DNA TGTGCCAGCAGCTTAGATCCAGGGGAGACCCAGTACTTC. Residues: CASSLDPGETQYF.

The CDR3 loop is CASSYEGVHTEAFF. In nucleotides, the CDR3 is TGTGCCAGCAGTTACGAGGGGGTACACACTGAAGCTTTCTTT. The rearrangement links TRBV6-5 to TRBJ1-1; maybe TRBD1 (6 bases). The germline V gene encodes CDR1 MNHEY and CDR2 SVGAGI. Deletions cut 2 bases from V and 3 bases from J, with 10 bases between. This CDR3 has 14 residues.

This clone was found a few times. The chain links TRBV10-3 to TRBJ2-3; D may be TRBD1 (6 bases). Per germline, CDR1 ENHRY and CDR2 SYGVKD. Trimming left V 5 bases short and J 2 bases short, with 17 bases between. CDR3 length: 16 residues. The CDR3, as DNA: TGTGCCATCAGTTCGGGTGAGACGGGACACACAGATACGCAGTATTTT. As protein: CAISSGETGHTDTQYF.

This clone occurred a few times. The V gene is TRBV6-5, the J gene TRBJ1-2; tentative D call: TRBD1 (6 bases). Germline loops: CDR1 MNHEY, CDR2 SVGAGI. V lost 4 bases and J lost 8, with 14 bases in between. CDR3 length equals 13 residues. The CDR3 spells CASSSGGAKGYTF. The DNA of the CDR3 is TGTGCCAGCAGTTCTGGGGGCGCGAAAGGCTACACCTTC.

The chain recombines TRBV7-2 with TRBJ2-1, with D possibly being TRBD2 (5 bases). The CDR3 spans 16 residues. Germline assignment: CDR1 SGHTA and CDR2 FQGNSA. The V end was cut by 1 base, the J end by 0 bases, with 10 bases between. DNA of the CDR3: TGTGCCAGCAGCTTAGGTTGGGAGAGCTCCTACAATGAGCAGTTCTTC. It codes for CASSLGWESSYNEQFF.

This clone was counted a single time. The chain carries TRBV5-8 and TRBJ1-2; the D gene is possibly TRBD1 (5 bases). Germline V gives CDR1 SGHTS, CDR2 YDEGEE. Trimming cost V 2 bases and J 2 bases, with 7 bases left between them. The CDR3 consists of 13 residues. The CDR3 bases are TGTGCCAGCAGCTTAGACAGAAACTATGGCTACACCTTC. Translated, it gives CASSLDRNYGYTF.

This clone was counted a single time. The CDR3 coding sequence is TGCGCCAGCAGCCTGTCTTCGGGGTATGATTACGAGCAGTACTTC. Amino acids: CASSLSSGYDYEQYF. This rearrangement joins TRBV4-1 to TRBJ2-7; tentatively, D is TRBD2 (5 bases). CDR3 length equals 15 residues. The germline V gene encodes CDR1 MGHRA and CDR2 YSYEKL. Trimming cost V 4 bases and J 4 bases, with 17 bases left between them.

The chain joins TRBV28 to TRBJ2-1, with 10 bases that match TRBD1. Germline CDR1 MDHEN, CDR2 SYDVKM. J gave up 2 bases and V 6 bases, and 4 bases lay outside the gene matches. CDR3 length: 15 amino acids. In DNA, the CDR3 is TGTGCCAGCAGGTCGGACAGGGGGACCTACAATGAGCAGTTCTTC. As protein: CASRSDRGTYNEQFF.

This chain's CDR3 is CASSWANNGNTEAFF. In DNA, the CDR3 is TGTGCCAGTAGTTGGGCGAATAACGGGAACACTGAAGCTTTCTTT. The chain has TRBV19 and TRBJ1-1; D is ambiguous. The germline CDR1 and CDR2 sequences are LNHDA and SQIVND (reference sequence). V lost 5 bases, J lost 1 base, and 14 bases lay in between. CDR3 length equals 15 residues.

The rearrangement uses TRBV6-1 and TRBJ2-2; TRBD1 is a possible D gene (5 bases). Trimming took 7 bases from V and 0 from J, leaving 12 bases between them. Germline lookup yields CDR1 MNHNS and CDR2 SASEGT. The CDR3 consists of 15 residues. The chain's CDR3 is CASTDSRPNTGELFF. CDR3 nucleotide sequence: TGTGCCAGCACCGACAGCCGCCCGAACACCGGGGAGCTGTTTTTT.

The chain recombines TRBV4-3 with TRBJ1-2; TRBD1 matches 8 bases. V shed 2 bases and J 8 bases; nucleotides not matched to a gene: 10. Per germline, CDR1 LGHNA and CDR2 YSLEER. This CDR3 comprises 15 residues. The CDR3 reads CASSQRTGHRGGYTF. CDR3 bases: TGCGCCAGCAGCCAACGGACGGGCCACAGGGGGGGCTACACCTTC.

This clone has just one count. The chain carries TRBV13 and TRBJ2-3; D is unresolved. V was cut by 5 bases and J by 5 bases, with 5 bases left in between. Looked up from germline, CDR1 is PRHDT and CDR2 is FYEKMQ (reference sequence). The CDR3 totals 11 residues. In nucleotides, the CDR3 is TGTGCCAGCAGCCCGAGAGATACGCAGTATTTT. Translated, it gives CASSPRDTQYF.

This clone was seen only once. The chain employs TRBV2 and TRBJ2-3, with 12 bases lining up with TRBD2. Germline loops: CDR1 SNHLY, CDR2 FYNNEI. V lost 8 bases, J lost 9 bases, and 9 bases stayed unmatched. The CDR3 contains 14 residues. The CDR3 reads CASLAGGLFDTQYF. The CDR3 region has the DNA TGTGCCAGCCTAGCGGGAGGGCTTTTTGACACGCAGTATTTT. The whole variable domain, remainder taken from reference TRBV2 and TRBJ2-3, is EPEVTQTPSHQVTQMGQEVILRCVPISNHLYFYWYRQILGQKVEFLVSFYNNEISEKSEIFDDQFSVERPDGSNFTLKIRSTKLEDSAMYFCASLAGGLFDTQYFGPGTRLTVL.

This clone was seen more than once but under ten times. This chain connects TRBV4-1 to TRBJ2-1; tentatively, D is TRBD2 (5 bases). The CDR3 loop spans 14 amino acids. V shed 5 bases and J shed 8 bases, with 16 bases lying between them. Germline V CDR1 and CDR2: MGHRA, YSYEKL. This CDR3 is CASSTQLVPDEQFF. CDR3 DNA: TGCGCCAGCAGCACCCAACTAGTTCCGGATGAGCAGTTCTTC.

The V and J genes are TRBV7-2 and TRBJ2-7, with D possibly TRBD2 on 6 matching bases. V lost 5 bases, J lost 0 bases, and 11 bases lay in between. Per the germline V gene, CDR1 is SGHTA and CDR2 is FQGNSA. The CDR3 runs to 14 residues. The CDR3 protein is CASSKDGSSYEQYF. The CDR3 nucleotides are TGTGCCAGCAGCAAGGACGGGAGCTCCTACGAGCAGTACTTC.

The chain recombines TRBV18 with TRBJ1-2; a possible D gene is TRBD1 (5 bases). This CDR3 region has 14 residues. CDR1 KGHSH and CDR2 LQKENI come from the germline V gene. The V gene lost 1 base and the J gene lost 5 bases, with 11 bases spanning the gap. CDR3 in DNA: TGTGCCAGCTCACCACTGCAACAGGATTATGGCTACACCTTC. Amino acids: CASSPLQQDYGYTF.

The gene calls are TRBV7-2 and TRBJ2-7; 10 positions agree with TRBD2. Germline trimming cut 5 bases from V and 3 bases from J; bases unmatched to any gene: 7. Germline values: CDR1 SGHTA, CDR2 FQGNSA. This CDR3 is 15 amino acids long. CDR3 bases: TGTGCCAGCAGCCCTAGCGGGAGTAGCGTCTACGAGCAGTACTTC. Translation gives CASSPSGSSVYEQYF.

The V call is TRBV9, the J call TRBJ2-7; D is unclear. This CDR3 spans 14 amino acids. The ends were cut back, 2 bases at V and 0 bases at J, with 9 bases in the middle. Germline CDR1 SGDLS, CDR2 YYNGEE. In nucleotides, the CDR3 is TGTGCCAGCAGCGTTGGTTCTATCTCCTACGAGCAGTACTTC. Translated, it gives CASSVGSISYEQYF.